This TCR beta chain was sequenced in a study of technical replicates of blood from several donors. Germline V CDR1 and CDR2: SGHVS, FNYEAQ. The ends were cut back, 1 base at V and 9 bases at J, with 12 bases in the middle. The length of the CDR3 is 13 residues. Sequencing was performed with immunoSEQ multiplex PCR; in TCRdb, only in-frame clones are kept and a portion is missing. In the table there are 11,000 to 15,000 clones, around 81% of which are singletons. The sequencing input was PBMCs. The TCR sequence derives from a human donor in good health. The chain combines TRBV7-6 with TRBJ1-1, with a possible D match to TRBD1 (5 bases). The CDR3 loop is CASSLEVQGQAFF. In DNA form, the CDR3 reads TGTGCCAGCAGCTTAGAGGTGCAGGGCCAAGCTTTCTTT. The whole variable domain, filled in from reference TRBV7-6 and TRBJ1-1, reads GAGVSQSPRYKVTKRGQDVALRCDPISGHVSLYWYRQALGQGPEFLTYFNYEAQQDKSGLPNDRFSAERPEGSISTLTIQRTEQRDSAMYRCASSLEVQGQAFFGQGTRLTVV.